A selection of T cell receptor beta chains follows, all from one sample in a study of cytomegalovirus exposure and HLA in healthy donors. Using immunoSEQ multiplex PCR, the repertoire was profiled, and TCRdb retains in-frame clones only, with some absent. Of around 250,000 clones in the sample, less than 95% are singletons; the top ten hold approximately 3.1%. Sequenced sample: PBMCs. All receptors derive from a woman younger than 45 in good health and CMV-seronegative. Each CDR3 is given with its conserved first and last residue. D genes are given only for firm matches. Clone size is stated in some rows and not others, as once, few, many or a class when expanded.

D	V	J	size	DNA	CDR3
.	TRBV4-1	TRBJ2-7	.	TGCGCCAGCAGCCAATTGGCGGGGATCTACGAGCAGTACTTC	CASSQLAGIYEQYF
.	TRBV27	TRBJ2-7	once	TGTGCCAGCAGTTTTGGGGCTTCCTACGAGCAGTACTTC	CASSFGASYEQYF
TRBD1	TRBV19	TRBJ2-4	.	TGTGCCAGTAGTATTGACAGGGCGGACATTCAGTACTTC	CASSIDRADIQYF
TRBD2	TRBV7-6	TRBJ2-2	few	TGTGCCAGCAGGCCCGGGGGGGGGCGCCACGCGACCGGGGAGCTGTTTTTT	CASRPGGGRHATGELFF
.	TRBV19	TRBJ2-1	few	TGTGCCAGTAGTGAGACTAGGTTTTACAATGAGCAGTTCTTC	CASSETRFYNEQFF
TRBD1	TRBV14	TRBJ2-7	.	TGTGCCAGCAGCCAAGGACAGGGGCTTTCCTACGAGCAGTACTTC	CASSQGQGLSYEQYF
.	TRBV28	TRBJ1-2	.	TGTGCCAGCAGGCCAGGTGCCACTAACTATGGCTACACCTTC	CASRPGATNYGYTF
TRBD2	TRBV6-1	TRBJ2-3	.	TGTGCCAGCAGTGAAGCCCTAGCGGGGGGCTACACAGATACGCAGTATTTT	CASSEALAGGYTDTQYF
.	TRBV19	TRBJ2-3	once	TGTGCCAGTAGTATTGGTGGAAGCACAGATACGCAGTATTTT	CASSIGGSTDTQYF
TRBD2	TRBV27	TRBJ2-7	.	TGTGCCAGCAGTTGGGGCGGGGGGTACGAGCAGTACTTC	CASSWGGGYEQYF
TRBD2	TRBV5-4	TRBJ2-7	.	TGTGCCAGCAGCTTGGAAACCGGGACTAGCGGCTACGAGCAGTACTTC	CASSLETGTSGYEQYF
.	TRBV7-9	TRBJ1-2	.	TGTGCCAGCAGCAGCACACGAAACGCTAACTATGGCTACACCTTC	CASSSTRNANYGYTF
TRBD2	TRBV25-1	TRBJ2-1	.	TGTGCCAGCAGTGTAAGCGGGATTGTCGACAATGAGCAGTTCTTC	CASSVSGIVDNEQFF
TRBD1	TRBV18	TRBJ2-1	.	TGTGCCAGCTCACAGGGACAGAGCAACAATGAGCAGTTCTTC	CASSQGQSNNEQFF
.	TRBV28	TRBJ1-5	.	TGTGCCAACAGATCGGGGAGGGGTGTCAATCAGCCCCAGCATTTT	CANRSGRGVNQPQHF
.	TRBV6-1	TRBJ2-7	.	TGTGCCAGCAGTGAATTCCTAAGGGGGGTGGGGTTCTACGAGCAGTACTTC	CASSEFLRGVGFYEQYF
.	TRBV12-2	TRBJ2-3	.	TGTGCAAGTCGGCTTCCCCACGACCCGGATACGCAGTATTTT	CASRLPHDPDTQYF
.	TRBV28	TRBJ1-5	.	TGTGCCAGCAGTTTTCGGGGGAGCAATCAGCCCCAGCATTTT	CASSFRGSNQPQHF
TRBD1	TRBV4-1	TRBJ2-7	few	TGCGCCAGCAGCCAAGCTGGGACAGGGGGCAGGGACGAGCAGTACTTC	CASSQAGTGGRDEQYF
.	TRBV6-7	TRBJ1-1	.	TGTGCCAGCAGCCGACTCGAGGGGTGGCAGGGTAAGAACCTAAGTGCTTTCTTT	CASSRLEGWQGKNLSAFF
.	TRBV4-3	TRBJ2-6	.	TGCGCCAGCAGCCAAGATGAGAGCGCCGGAGCCAACGTCCTGACTTTC	CASSQDESAGANVLTF
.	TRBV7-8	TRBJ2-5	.	TGTGCCAGCAGCTTAGCTGGAGGGGCGACCCAGTACTTC	CASSLAGGATQYF
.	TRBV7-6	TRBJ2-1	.	TGTGCCAGCAGCTTACCGAGCGTTAGTGAGCAGTTCTTC	CASSLPSVSEQFF
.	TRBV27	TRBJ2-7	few	TGTGCCAGCAGTTTTGGCGGCCCTCGGGAGCAGTACTTC	CASSFGGPREQYF
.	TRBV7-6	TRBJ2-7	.	TGTGCCAGCAGCTCGACCTTGGGGGAGCAGTACTTC	CASSSTLGEQYF
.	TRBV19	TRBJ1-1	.	TGTGCCAGTAGTATGGGGGGCCGGGGATTCACTGAAGCTTTCTTT	CASSMGGRGFTEAFF
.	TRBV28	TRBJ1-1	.	TGTGCCAGCAGTGAAAACACTGAAGCTTTCTTT	CASSENTEAFF
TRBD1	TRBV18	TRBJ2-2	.	TGTGCCAGCTCACCAGTAAACAGGGGGCAGATCACCGGGGAGCTGTTTTTT	CASSPVNRGQITGELFF
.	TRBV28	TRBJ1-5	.	TGTGCCAGCAGTTTTCCGGGAGGCCAGCCCCAGCATTTT	CASSFPGGQPQHF
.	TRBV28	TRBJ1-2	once	TGTGCCAGCGGCACAGGAAACAACTATGGCTACACCTTC	CASGTGNNYGYTF
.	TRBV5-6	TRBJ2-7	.	TGTGCCAGCAGCTTGGGACGACTCTACGAGCAGTACTTC	CASSLGRLYEQYF
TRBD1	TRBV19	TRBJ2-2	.	TGTGCCAGTACCCCCGGGACAGGGTCCCTCATTGGGGAGCTGTTTTTT	CASTPGTGSLIGELFF
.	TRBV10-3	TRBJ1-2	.	TGTGCCATCAGTGGGGTGGACAACTATGGCTACACCTTC	CAISGVDNYGYTF
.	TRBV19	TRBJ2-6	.	TGTGCCAGTACCCCCAGCGCCCCTTCAGTGAGCTCTGGGGCCAACGTCCTGACTTTC	CASTPSAPSVSSGANVLTF
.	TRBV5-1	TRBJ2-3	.	TGCGCCAGCAAAAGCACAGATACGCAGTATTTT	CASKSTDTQYF
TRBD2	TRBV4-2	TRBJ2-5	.	TGTGCCAGCAGCCAAGATCCGGGACTAGCGGGAGTGTCAGAGACCCAGTACTTC	CASSQDPGLAGVSETQYF
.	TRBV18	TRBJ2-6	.	TGTGCCAGCCGAGGACAGTACTCTGGGGCCAACGTCCTGACTTTC	CASRGQYSGANVLTF
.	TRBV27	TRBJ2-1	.	TGTGCCAGCAGTTTATCTGGCGGGATGGGAGACAATGAGCAGTTCTTC	CASSLSGGMGDNEQFF
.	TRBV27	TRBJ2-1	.	TGTGCCAGCAGTGAAGGGGTGGGGACTCAGGGACGCAATGAGCAGTTCTTC	CASSEGVGTQGRNEQFF
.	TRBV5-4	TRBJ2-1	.	TGTGCCAGCAGCTCGAAGTGGAAGGGCCCGGTTAATGAGCAGTTCTTC	CASSSKWKGPVNEQFF
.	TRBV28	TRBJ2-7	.	TGTGCCAGCAGTCCAATAATGACGGGGAACTACGAGCAGTACTTC	CASSPIMTGNYEQYF
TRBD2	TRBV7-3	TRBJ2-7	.	TGTGCCAGCAGCCTAGCGGATGGATACGAGCAGTACTTC	CASSLADGYEQYF
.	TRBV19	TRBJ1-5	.	TGTGCCAGTAGATCGGATACCCGGGGAAATCAGCCCCAGCATTTT	CASRSDTRGNQPQHF
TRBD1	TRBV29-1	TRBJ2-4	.	TGCAGCGCCGGACAGGGGGCGACGACCAAAAACATTCAGTACTTC	CSAGQGATTKNIQYF
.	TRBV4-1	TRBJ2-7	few	TGCGCCAGCAGCCAAGATAGATCCTACGAGCAGTACTTC	CASSQDRSYEQYF
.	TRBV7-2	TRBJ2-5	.	TGTGCCAGCAGCTTAGGTCCCAGGGAAGAGACCCAGTACTTC	CASSLGPREETQYF